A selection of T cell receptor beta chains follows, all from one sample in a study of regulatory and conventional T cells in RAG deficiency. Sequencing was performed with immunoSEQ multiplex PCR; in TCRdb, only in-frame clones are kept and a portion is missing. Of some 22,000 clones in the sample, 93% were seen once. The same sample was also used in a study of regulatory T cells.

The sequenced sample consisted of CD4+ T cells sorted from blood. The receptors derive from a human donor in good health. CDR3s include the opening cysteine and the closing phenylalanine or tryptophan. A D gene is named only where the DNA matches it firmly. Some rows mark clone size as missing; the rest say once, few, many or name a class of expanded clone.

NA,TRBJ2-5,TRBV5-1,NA,TGCGCCAGCAGCTTGAAGGGACGAAGAGAGACCCAGTACTTC,CASSLKGRRETQYF
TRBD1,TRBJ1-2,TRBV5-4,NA,TGTGCCAGCAGCTTTCCAGGGGGCGCGAATGGCTACACCTTC,CASSFPGGANGYTF
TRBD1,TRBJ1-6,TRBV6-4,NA,TGTGCCAGCCAAGTGGACAGGGGAAGTTCACCCCTCCACTTT,CASQVDRGSSPLHF
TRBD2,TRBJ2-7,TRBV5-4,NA,TGTGCCAGCAGCCCAGGACTAGCGGGGGCCTACGAGCAGTACTTC,CASSPGLAGAYEQYF
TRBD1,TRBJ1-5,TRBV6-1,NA,TGTGCCAGCAGCCTCGGACAGGCCGCTCAGCCCCAGCATTTT,CASSLGQAAQPQHF
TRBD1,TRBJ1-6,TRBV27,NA,TGTGCCAGCAGTCTTCGGACAGGGAGCCCGGGTTCACCCCTCCACTTT,CASSLRTGSPGSPLHF
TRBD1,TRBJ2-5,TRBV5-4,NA,TGTGCCAGCAGCCACAGGGGCTTGGGGACCCAGTACTTC,CASSHRGLGTQYF
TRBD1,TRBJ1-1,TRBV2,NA,TGTGCCAGCAGACCGACAGGGGGGGCCCCTGAAGCTTTCTTT,CASRPTGGAPEAFF
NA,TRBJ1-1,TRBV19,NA,TGTGCCAGTAGTTTGCGGACGGACACTGAAGCTTTCTTT,CASSLRTDTEAFF
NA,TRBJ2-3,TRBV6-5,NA,TGTGCCAGCACCCGAATTAACACAGATACGCAGTATTTT,CASTRINTDTQYF
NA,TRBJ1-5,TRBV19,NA,TGTGCCAGTAGTTTGGGGTATAGCAATCAGCCCCAGCATTTT,CASSLGYSNQPQHF
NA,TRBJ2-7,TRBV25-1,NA,TGTGCCAGCAGTGACGGCCAGGGAACCTACGAGCAGTACTTC,CASSDGQGTYEQYF
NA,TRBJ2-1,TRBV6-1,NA,TGTGCCAGCGGAGGGGGGGAGGGCCCCAATGAGCAGTTCTTC,CASGGGEGPNEQFF
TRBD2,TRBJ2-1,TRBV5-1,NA,TGCGCCAGCAGCAGCGGACTAGCGGGGGGGCGTGGGGAGTTCTTC,CASSSGLAGGRGEFF
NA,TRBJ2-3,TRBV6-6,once,TGTGCCAGCATGGACCCGCCATCAGCCGATACGCAGTATTTT,CASMDPPSADTQYF
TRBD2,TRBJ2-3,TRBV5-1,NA,TGCGCCAGCAGCTTGGGGCGCGGACTAGCGACAGATACGCAGTATTTT,CASSLGRGLATDTQYF
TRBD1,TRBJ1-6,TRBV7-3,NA,TGTGCCAGCAGCCAGGGACAGGGTAATTCACCCCTCCACTTT,CASSQGQGNSPLHF